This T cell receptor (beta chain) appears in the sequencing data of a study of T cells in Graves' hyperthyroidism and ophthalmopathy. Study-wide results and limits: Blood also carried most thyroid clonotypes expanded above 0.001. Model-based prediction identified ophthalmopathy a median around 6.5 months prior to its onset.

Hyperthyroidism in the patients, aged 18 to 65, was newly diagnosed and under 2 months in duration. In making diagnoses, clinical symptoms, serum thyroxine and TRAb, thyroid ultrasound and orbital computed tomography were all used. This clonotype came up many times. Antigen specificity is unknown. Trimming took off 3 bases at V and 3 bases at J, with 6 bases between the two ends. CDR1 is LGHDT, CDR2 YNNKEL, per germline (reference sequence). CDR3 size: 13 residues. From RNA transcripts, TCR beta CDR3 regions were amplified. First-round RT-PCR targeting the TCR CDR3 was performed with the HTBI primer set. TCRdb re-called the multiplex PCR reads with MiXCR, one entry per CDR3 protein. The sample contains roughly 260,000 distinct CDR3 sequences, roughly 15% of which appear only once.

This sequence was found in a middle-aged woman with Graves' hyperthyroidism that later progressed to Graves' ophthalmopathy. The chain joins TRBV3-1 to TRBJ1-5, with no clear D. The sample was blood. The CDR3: CASSHGVNQPQHF. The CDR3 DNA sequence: TGTGCCAGCAGCCATGGGGTCAATCAGCCCCAGCATTTT.